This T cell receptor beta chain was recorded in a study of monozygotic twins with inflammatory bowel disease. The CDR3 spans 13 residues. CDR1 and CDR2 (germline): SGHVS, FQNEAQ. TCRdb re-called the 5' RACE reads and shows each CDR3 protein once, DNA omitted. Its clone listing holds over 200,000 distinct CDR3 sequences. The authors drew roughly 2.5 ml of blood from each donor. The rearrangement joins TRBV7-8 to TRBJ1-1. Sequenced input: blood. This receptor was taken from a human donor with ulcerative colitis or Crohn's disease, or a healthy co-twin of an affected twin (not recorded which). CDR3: CASSLERASEAFF.